Sequencing of this T cell receptor (beta chain) was carried out in a study of graft-versus-host responses after intestinal transplantation. Turning to this clone: Its matching antigen is unknown.

Profiling relied on immunoSEQ multiplex PCR, and the TCRdb table lists in-frame clones only, not all of them. This sample carries some 100,000 clones, 85% to 95% of them seen once, and the ten largest clones take approximately 5.5%. The CDR3 has 18 residues. Deletions cut 6 bases from V and 1 base from J, with 22 bases between. Germline CDR1 and CDR2: KGHSH and LQKENI. The sequence derives from a human donor who received an intestinal transplant. This specimen consisted of unstimulated CD8+ T cells sorted from spleen or lymph node cells, obtained before intestinal transplant. This chain joins TRBV18 and TRBJ2-1; the D call may be TRBD1 or TRBD2 (6 bases each). The CDR3 DNA reads as TGTGCCAGCTCCCCTCTCGAGGGGGGCCCCTCGTCCTACAATGAGCAGTTCTTC. It translates to CASSPLEGGPSSYNEQFF. The whole variable domain, remainder taken from reference TRBV18 and TRBJ2-1, is NAGVMQNPRHLVRRRGQEARLRCSPMKGHSHVYWYRQLPEEGLKFMVYLQKENIIDESGMPKERFSAEFPKEGPSILRIQQVVRGDSAAYFCASSPLEGGPSSYNEQFFGPGTRLTVL.